One sample yielded the 13 T cell receptor gamma chains listed below, sequenced in a study of γδ T cells in repeated Plasmodium falciparum infection. Bulk repertoires came from Vgamma9/Vdelta2+ or Vdelta2-negative gammadelta T cells flow-sorted from PBMC. TCRdb called clones anew from the multiplex PCR reads with CATT. There are approximately 30,000 gamma-chain clones in the sample; more than 1.4% occur only once, and approximately 19% lies in the top ten. Sequences were obtained from gamma-delta T cells from blood. These TCRs come from a pool of human donors (malaria-infected and uninfected, not separated).

This clone was found a few times. A read error is the likely source, as a far larger clone sits one nucleotide away. The sample carries other DNA sequences with the same CDR3. The chain links TRGV9 to TRGJ1 or TRGJ2. TCRdb lists no J gene, so it was determined here by aligning the DNA to germline. The CDR3 sequence is 14 residues long. Germline CDR1 GITISATS, CDR2 ISYDGTV (reference sequence). The CDR3 DNA is TGTGCCTTATGGGAGGTGTTGAATTATTATAAGAAACTCTTT. It is translated as CALWEVLNYYKKLF.

This clone was counted ten times or more. TCRdb's protein for this DNA is that of a much larger clone and differs from the translation at residue 4, likely a read error; the protein shown is the DNA translation. The rearrangement links TRGV9 to TRGJ1 or TRGJ2. Since TCRdb gives no J gene, matching the DNA to germline was used here to assign it. Germline V CDR1 and CDR2: GITISATS, ISYDGTV (reference sequence). The length of the CDR3 is 12 residues. In nucleotides, the CDR3 is TGTGCCTTGAGGGAGGTCTCTTATAAGAAACTCTTT. It yields the protein CALREVSYKKLF.

A remark on this clone: The TCRdb record carries a much larger clone's protein, which differs from this DNA's translation at residue 14; a read error is the likely cause, and the protein listed here is the DNA translation. This chain connects TRGV4 to TRGJP2. No J gene was available from TCRdb, and it was assigned here by a germline match of the DNA. The CDR3 loop spans 17 amino acids. Per germline, CDR1 EGSTGY and CDR2 YDSYTSSV. The CDR3, as DNA: TGTGCCACCTGGGATGGGCCTACGTATAGTAGTGATTGGACCAAGACGTTT. Encoded protein: CATWDGPTYSSDWTKTF.

This clone was found a few times. The protein that TCRdb holds for this DNA derives from a much larger clone and differs from the translated DNA at residue 8, which likely indicates a read error; the protein shown here is translated from the DNA. The gene calls are TRGV4 and TRGJ1 or TRGJ2. No J gene was available from TCRdb, and it was assigned here by a germline match of the DNA. Trimming cost V 3 bases and J 7 bases; bases outside gene matches: 9. Germline-derived CDR1 and CDR2 are EGSTGY and YDSYTSSV. CDR3 length equals 13 residues. The CDR3 sequence is CATWDQWWYKKLF. Written as DNA, the CDR3 is TGTGCCACCTGGGATCAGTGGTGGTATAAGAAACTCTTT.

In its sample, this clone was seen many times. A read error likely explains why the TCRdb protein, taken from a much larger clone, differs from this DNA's translation at residue 9; the protein shown is translated from the DNA. The V call is TRGV9, the J call TRGJ1 or TRGJ2. V lost 1 base and J lost 3; bases outside the gene matches: 9. From germline, CDR1 is GITISATS and CDR2 ISYDGTV (reference sequence). The CDR3 runs 15 residues. The CDR3 coding sequence is TGTGCCTTGTGGGAGGTCTCCAGGAGTTATTATAAGAAACTCTTT. This encodes CALWEVSRSYYKKLF.

As regards this clone: For this DNA, TCRdb reports the protein of a much larger clone, which diverges at residue 8, most likely from a read error; the protein presented here is translated directly from the DNA. The chain has TRGV2 and TRGJ1 or TRGJ2. Here the J gene came from matching the DNA to germline, since TCRdb omits it. CDR1 EGSNGY and CDR2 YDSYNSKV come from the germline V gene. The CDR3 runs to 14 residues. V lost 1 base, J lost 6 bases, and 9 bases stayed unmatched. CDR3 amino acids: CATWDGRPIYKKLF. The CDR3, as DNA: TGTGCCACCTGGGACGGACGACCCATTTATAAGAAACTCTTT.

This clone was seen a handful of times. This likely stems from a read error, as it lies one base from a far larger clone. Within the sample, other DNA sequences also encode this same CDR3. The chain couples TRGV9 to TRGJP. The J gene, not given by TCRdb, was assigned here from a germline match of the nucleotide sequence. The CDR3 covers 17 residues. From germline, CDR1 is GITISATS and CDR2 ISYDGTV (reference sequence). In DNA, the CDR3 is TGTGCCTTATGGGAGGTGACTATCGAGTTGGGCAAAAAAATCAAGGTATTT. Encoded protein: CALWEVTIELGKKIKVF.

This clone was observed a few times. TCRdb shows a much larger clone's protein in place of this DNA's translation, and the two differ at residue 8, likely through a read error; the protein shown is translated from the DNA. J is TRGJP and V is TRGV9. TCRdb records no J gene; here it was assigned by comparing the DNA to germline. The CDR3 totals 16 residues. The germline gives CDR1 GITISATS, CDR2 ISYDGTV (reference sequence). J lost 9 bases, V lost 1 base, and 6 bases had no gene match. CDR3 nucleotides: TGTGCCTTGTGGGAGGTTGTAGTGTTGGGCAAAAAAATCAAGGTATTT. Amino acids: CALWEVVVLGKKIKVF.

Details on this clone: A far larger clone is only one base removed, so a read error is likely. This sample also contains other DNA sequences that code for the same CDR3. The chain links TRGV9 to TRGJP. In the absence of a J gene in TCRdb, the DNA was matched to germline to assign it here. The CDR3 spans 20 residues. Germline-derived CDR1 and CDR2 are GITISATS and ISYDGTV (reference sequence). CDR3 sequence reads: CALWEVPTWEKELGKKIKVF. CDR3 coding DNA: TGTGCCTTGTGGGAGGTCCCAACCTGGGAGAAAGAGTTGGGCAAGAAAATCAAGGTATTT.

As regards this clone: The protein held in TCRdb is that of a much larger clone and does not match this DNA's translation at residue 9, likely because of a read error; the protein shown is translated from the DNA. The gene calls are TRGV3 and TRGJ1 or TRGJ2. The J gene, absent from TCRdb, was called here by matching the DNA to germline. CDR3 length: 13 amino acids. Per germline, CDR1 VTNTFY and CDR2 YDVSTARD (reference sequence). The CDR3: CATWDSPYCKKLF. In DNA, the CDR3 is TGTGCCACCTGGGACTCCCCCTATTGTAAGAAACTCTTT.

This clone showed up many times. Other DNA sequences in the sample encode the same CDR3. J is TRGJP and V is TRGV9. This CDR3 has 17 amino acids. Trimming took 3 bases from V and 4 from J; bases not matched to a gene: 6. CDR1 is GITISATS, CDR2 ISYDGTV, per germline (reference sequence). CDR3 residues: CALWETVQELGKKIKVF. The CDR3 region has the DNA TGTGCCTTGTGGGAGACCGTACAAGAGTTGGGCAAAAAAATCAAGGTATTT.

This clone is deemed medium-sized (0.01 to 0.1%). The chain recombines TRGV4 with TRGJ1 or TRGJ2. The CDR3 has 13 amino acids. CDR1 EGSTGY and CDR2 YDSYTSSV come from the germline V gene. Trimming took 2 bases from V and 7 from J; bases not matched to a gene: 8. CDR3 bases: TGTGCCACCTGGGATGCCCAATGGTATAAGAAACTCTTT. It yields the protein CATWDAQWYKKLF.

The table lists this clone with many counts. This DNA translates differently at residue 11 from the TCRdb protein, which is that of a much larger clone; a read error is likely, and the protein shown is the DNA's own translation. The chain couples TRGV9 to TRGJP. TCRdb lists no J gene, so it was determined here by aligning the DNA to germline. This CDR3 comprises 16 residues. CDR1 and CDR2 (germline): GITISATS, ISYDGTV (reference sequence). The CDR3 loop reads CALWEVDELGRKIKVF. CDR3 sequence (DNA): TGTGCCTTGTGGGAGGTCGACGAGTTGGGCAGAAAAATCAAGGTATTT.